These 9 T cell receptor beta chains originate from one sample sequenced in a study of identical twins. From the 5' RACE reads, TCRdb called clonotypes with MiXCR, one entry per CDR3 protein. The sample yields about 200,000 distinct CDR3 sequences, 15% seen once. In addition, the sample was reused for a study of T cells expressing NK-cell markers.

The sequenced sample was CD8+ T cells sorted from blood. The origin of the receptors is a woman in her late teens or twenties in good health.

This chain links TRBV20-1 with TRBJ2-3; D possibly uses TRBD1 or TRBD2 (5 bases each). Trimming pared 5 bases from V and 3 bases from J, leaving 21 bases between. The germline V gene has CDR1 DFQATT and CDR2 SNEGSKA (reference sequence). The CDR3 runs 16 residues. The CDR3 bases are TGCAGTGCTGGACCCCTTGGGAGCCCAGGGACAGATACGCAGTATTTT. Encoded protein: CSAGPLGSPGTDTQYF.

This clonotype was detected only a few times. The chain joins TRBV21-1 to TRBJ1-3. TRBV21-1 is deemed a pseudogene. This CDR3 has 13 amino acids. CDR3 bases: TGTGCCAGCAGAAGTACTTATGGAAACACCATATATTTT. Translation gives CASRSTYGNTIYF.

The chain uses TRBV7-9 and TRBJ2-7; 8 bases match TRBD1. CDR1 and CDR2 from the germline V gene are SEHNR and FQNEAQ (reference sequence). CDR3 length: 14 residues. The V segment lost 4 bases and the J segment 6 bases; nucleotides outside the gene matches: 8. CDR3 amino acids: CASSSARQGSEQYF. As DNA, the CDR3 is TGTGCCAGCAGCTCCGCACGACAGGGGAGCGAGCAGTACTTC.

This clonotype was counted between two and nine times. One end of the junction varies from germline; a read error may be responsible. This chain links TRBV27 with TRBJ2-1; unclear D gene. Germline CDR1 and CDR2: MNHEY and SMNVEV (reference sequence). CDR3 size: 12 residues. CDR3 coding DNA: TGTGCCAGCAGTTTGGGCTATGCCGAGCAGTTTTTC. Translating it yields CASSLGYAEQFF.

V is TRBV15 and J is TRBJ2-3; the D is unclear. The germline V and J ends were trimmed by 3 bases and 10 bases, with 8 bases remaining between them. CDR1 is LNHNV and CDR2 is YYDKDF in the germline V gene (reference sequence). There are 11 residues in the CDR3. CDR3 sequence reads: CATSSGDAQYF. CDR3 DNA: TGTGCCACCAGCAGTGGGGATGCGCAGTATTTT.

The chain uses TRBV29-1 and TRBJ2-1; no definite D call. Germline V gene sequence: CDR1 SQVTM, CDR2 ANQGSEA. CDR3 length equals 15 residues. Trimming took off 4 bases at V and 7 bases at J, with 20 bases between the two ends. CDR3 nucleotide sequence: TGCAGCGTTGTGTGGGAAGCGAATTTGTGGAATGAGCAGTTCTTC. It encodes CSVVWEANLWNEQFF.

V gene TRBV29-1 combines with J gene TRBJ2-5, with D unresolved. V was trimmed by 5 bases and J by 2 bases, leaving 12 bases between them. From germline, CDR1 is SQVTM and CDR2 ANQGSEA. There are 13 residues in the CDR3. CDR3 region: CSVLDPRQETQYF. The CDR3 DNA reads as TGCAGCGTTCTAGATCCTAGGCAAGAGACCCAGTACTTC. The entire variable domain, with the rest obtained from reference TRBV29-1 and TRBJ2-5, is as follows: SAVISQKPSRDICQRGTSLTIQCQVDSQVTMMFWYRQQPGQSLTLIATANQGSEATYESGFVIDKFPISRPNLTFSTLTVSNMSPEDSSIYLCSVLDPRQETQYFGPGTRLLVL.

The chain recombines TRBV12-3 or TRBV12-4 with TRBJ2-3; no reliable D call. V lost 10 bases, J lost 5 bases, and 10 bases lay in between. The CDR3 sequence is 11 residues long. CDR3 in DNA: TGTGCCACCAGAACAGTAGATACGCAGTATTTT. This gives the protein CATRTVDTQYF.

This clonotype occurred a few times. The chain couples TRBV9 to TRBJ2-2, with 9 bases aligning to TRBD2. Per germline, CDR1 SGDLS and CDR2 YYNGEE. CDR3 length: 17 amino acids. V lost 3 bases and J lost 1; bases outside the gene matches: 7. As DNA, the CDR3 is TGTGCCAGCAGCGCTCCTCGGCGGGGGGGGAACACCGGGGAGCTGTTTTTT. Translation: CASSAPRRGGNTGELFF.